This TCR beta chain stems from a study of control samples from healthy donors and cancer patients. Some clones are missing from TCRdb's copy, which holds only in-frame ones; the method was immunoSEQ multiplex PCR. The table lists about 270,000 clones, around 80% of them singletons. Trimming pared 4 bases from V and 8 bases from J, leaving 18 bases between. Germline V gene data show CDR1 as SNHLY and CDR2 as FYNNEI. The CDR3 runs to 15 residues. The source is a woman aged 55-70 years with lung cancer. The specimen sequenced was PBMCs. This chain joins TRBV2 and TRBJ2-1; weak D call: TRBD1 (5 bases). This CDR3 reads CASSVDIPRVDEQFF. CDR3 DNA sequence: TGTGCCAGCAGTGTCGACATCCCCAGGGTCGATGAGCAGTTCTTC.